The rows below give T cell receptor beta chains drawn from one sample of a study of cytomegalovirus exposure and HLA in healthy donors. The repertoire was sequenced with immunoSEQ multiplex PCR; TCRdb's copy has only in-frame clones and lacks some. The data contain fewer than 150,000 clones, around nine tenths of them singletons. Sequenced input: PBMCs. These receptors came from a man aged 18-30 years in good health and CMV-seropositive. Both conserved end residues are part of each CDR3. Fields, in order: J gene, V gene, D gene, clone size, CDR3 DNA, CDR3 protein. The D gene is left open where the match is weak. Clone sizes are given selectively: once, few, many, or a class where the clone is expanded.

J gene: TRBJ1-2; V gene: TRBV30; D gene: -; clone size: -; CDR3 DNA: TGTGCCTGGAGTGTAACGGCGGGACGCGTCAACTATGGCTACACCTTC; CDR3 protein: CAWSVTAGRVNYGYTF
J gene: TRBJ2-7; V gene: TRBV14; D gene: -; clone size: -; CDR3 DNA: TGTGCCAGCAGCCCTTGGCCTCAGGGAACTGGGTCCTACGAGCAGTACTTC; CDR3 protein: CASSPWPQGTGSYEQYF
J gene: TRBJ2-6; V gene: TRBV4-3; D gene: TRBD1; clone size: -; CDR3 DNA: TGCGCCAGCAGCCGTGGGGACAGGCGTTCCTCTGGGGCCAACGTCCTGACTTTC; CDR3 protein: CASSRGDRRSSGANVLTF
J gene: TRBJ2-2; V gene: TRBV4-3; D gene: TRBD1; clone size: -; CDR3 DNA: TGCGCCAGCAGCCCAGGGAGGACAGGGAGCATCACCGGGGAGCTGTTTTTT; CDR3 protein: CASSPGRTGSITGELFF
J gene: TRBJ2-5; V gene: TRBV7-8; D gene: TRBD1; clone size: -; CDR3 DNA: TGTGCCAGCAGCTTAGTAAGGAACAGGGGTCAAGAGACCCAGTACTTC; CDR3 protein: CASSLVRNRGQETQYF
J gene: TRBJ2-1; V gene: TRBV9; D gene: TRBD2; clone size: -; CDR3 DNA: TGTGCCAGCAGCGGAACTCCGGGGGGTCTCTCCTACAATGAGCAGTTCTTC; CDR3 protein: CASSGTPGGLSYNEQFF
J gene: TRBJ1-3; V gene: TRBV9; D gene: -; clone size: once; CDR3 DNA: TGTGCCAGCAGCTTTTCCGGGACTGTCTCTGGAAACACCATATATTTT; CDR3 protein: CASSFSGTVSGNTIYF
J gene: TRBJ2-7; V gene: TRBV2; D gene: TRBD2; clone size: -; CDR3 DNA: TGTGCCAGCCGCGGCGGGGGTGGTACCATCGGCCTCTCCTACGAGCAGTACTTC; CDR3 protein: CASRGGGGTIGLSYEQYF
J gene: TRBJ2-5; V gene: TRBV7-9; D gene: TRBD2; clone size: -; CDR3 DNA: TGTGCCCACGGGCCCCCTAGCGGGGGGGCAGAGACCCAGTACTTC; CDR3 protein: CAHGPPSGGAETQYF
J gene: TRBJ2-7; V gene: TRBV10-2; D gene: TRBD1; clone size: -; CDR3 DNA: TGCGCCAGCAGGGCACATACCGGGACAGGGTTTAGGTACGAGCAGTACTTC; CDR3 protein: CASRAHTGTGFRYEQYF
J gene: TRBJ1-1; V gene: TRBV13; D gene: -; clone size: -; CDR3 DNA: TGTGCCAGCAGTCGACCGGACAGCATGAACACTGAAGCTTTCTTT; CDR3 protein: CASSRPDSMNTEAFF
J gene: TRBJ2-5; V gene: TRBV9; D gene: -; clone size: -; CDR3 DNA: TGTGCCAGCAGCGCCGGGTTAGCTGGGGAGACCCAGTACTTC; CDR3 protein: CASSAGLAGETQYF
J gene: TRBJ1-1; V gene: TRBV5-4; D gene: TRBD1; clone size: -; CDR3 DNA: TGTGCCAGCACCCCGGGACAGGGGGTGAAGAACACTGAAGCTTTCTTT; CDR3 protein: CASTPGQGVKNTEAFF
J gene: TRBJ2-2; V gene: TRBV5-1; D gene: -; clone size: -; CDR3 DNA: TGCGCCAGCAGCTATAAATTCCCACTCACCGGGGAGCTGTTTTTT; CDR3 protein: CASSYKFPLTGELFF
J gene: TRBJ2-1; V gene: TRBV12-5; D gene: TRBD2; clone size: -; CDR3 DNA: TGTGCTAGTGGTTTGGGTAGCGGGGGCCGAACCTACAATGAGCAGTTCTTC; CDR3 protein: CASGLGSGGRTYNEQFF
J gene: TRBJ1-2; V gene: TRBV6-5; D gene: TRBD1; clone size: -; CDR3 DNA: TGTGCCAGCAGTTACTCTACAGGGGAAGTCCTCTATGGCTACACCTTC; CDR3 protein: CASSYSTGEVLYGYTF
J gene: TRBJ1-1; V gene: TRBV2; D gene: -; clone size: -; CDR3 DNA: TGTGCCAGCAGTGAAGAGGGAGGGTCTGCAGCTTTCTTT; CDR3 protein: CASSEEGGSAAFF
J gene: TRBJ2-7; V gene: TRBV5-4; D gene: TRBD1; clone size: -; CDR3 DNA: TGTGCCAGCAGCTCCGCCGGGACAGCCTCCTACGAGCAGTACTTC; CDR3 protein: CASSSAGTASYEQYF
J gene: TRBJ1-2; V gene: TRBV27; D gene: -; clone size: -; CDR3 DNA: TGTGCCAGCAGTTTACAAAATCAGGGGTTTTATGGCTACACCTTC; CDR3 protein: CASSLQNQGFYGYTF
J gene: TRBJ2-7; V gene: TRBV28; D gene: TRBD1; clone size: once; CDR3 DNA: TGTGCCAGCAGCCGGCCAGGGGGCCCGCATCCCTACGAGCAGTACTTC; CDR3 protein: CASSRPGGPHPYEQYF
J gene: TRBJ2-3; V gene: TRBV5-1; D gene: -; clone size: -; CDR3 DNA: TGCGCCAGCAGCTCAGGGGGTCTACTAGCGGTTTACACAGATACGCAGTATTTT; CDR3 protein: CASSSGGLLAVYTDTQYF
J gene: TRBJ1-2; V gene: TRBV5-4; D gene: TRBD1; clone size: -; CDR3 DNA: TGTGCCAGCAAGATCCAGGGGGGCGGCTATGGCTACACCTTC; CDR3 protein: CASKIQGGGYGYTF
J gene: TRBJ1-1; V gene: TRBV14; D gene: TRBD1; clone size: -; CDR3 DNA: TGTGCCAGCAGTTTTACAGGGGGCGCGGACACTGAAGCTTTCTTT; CDR3 protein: CASSFTGGADTEAFF
J gene: TRBJ1-3; V gene: TRBV6-5; D gene: -; clone size: -; CDR3 DNA: TGTGCCAGCAGCCGGGGCTCTGGAAACACCATATATTTT; CDR3 protein: CASSRGSGNTIYF
J gene: TRBJ2-1; V gene: TRBV11-1; D gene: -; clone size: -; CDR3 DNA: TGTGCCAGCAGCCCAATCGGATGGGCTTACAATGAGCAGTTCTTC; CDR3 protein: CASSPIGWAYNEQFF
J gene: TRBJ1-1; V gene: TRBV19; D gene: -; clone size: -; CDR3 DNA: TGTGCCAGTAGTATAGGCGTGTTTACTGAAGCTTTCTTT; CDR3 protein: CASSIGVFTEAFF
J gene: TRBJ1-1; V gene: TRBV19; D gene: TRBD1; clone size: -; CDR3 DNA: TGTGCCAGTAATTCACCCCTGGGACAGGGGGCCCCCTTGAACACTGAAGCTTTCTTT; CDR3 protein: CASNSPLGQGAPLNTEAFF
J gene: TRBJ1-2; V gene: TRBV11-2; D gene: -; clone size: -; CDR3 DNA: TGTGCCAGCAGCTTAGATCTTATAGGGGCCCCTTATGGCTACACCTTC; CDR3 protein: CASSLDLIGAPYGYTF
J gene: TRBJ2-3; V gene: TRBV6-4; D gene: -; clone size: -; CDR3 DNA: TGTGCCAGCAGTGACAAAGAAGGCAGGGAAACAGATACGCAGTATTTT; CDR3 protein: CASSDKEGRETDTQYF
J gene: TRBJ1-4; V gene: TRBV6-6; D gene: -; clone size: -; CDR3 DNA: TGTGCCAGCACCGCAGGGCTTACTACGAAAAATGAAAAACTGTTTTTT; CDR3 protein: CASTAGLTTKNEKLFF
J gene: TRBJ1-1; V gene: TRBV4-1; D gene: -; clone size: once; CDR3 DNA: TGCGCCAGCAGCCAAGAAAACAGGGCAAGGACTGAAGCTTTCTTT; CDR3 protein: CASSQENRARTEAFF
J gene: TRBJ1-5; V gene: TRBV4-3; D gene: -; clone size: -; CDR3 DNA: TGCGCCAGCAGCCATACACGTAGCAATCAGCCCCAGCATTTT; CDR3 protein: CASSHTRSNQPQHF
J gene: TRBJ2-5; V gene: TRBV2; D gene: -; clone size: -; CDR3 DNA: TGTGCCAGCACTAGAAACCCTGGGGAGACCCAGTACTTC; CDR3 protein: CASTRNPGETQYF
J gene: TRBJ1-1; V gene: TRBV4-1; D gene: -; clone size: -; CDR3 DNA: TGCGCCAGCAGCCTGGGGCTTACGAACACTGAAGCTTTCTTT; CDR3 protein: CASSLGLTNTEAFF
J gene: TRBJ2-7; V gene: TRBV14; D gene: -; clone size: few; CDR3 DNA: TGTGCCAGCAGCCTATCTGAGCGACCCTACGAGCAGTACTTC; CDR3 protein: CASSLSERPYEQYF
J gene: TRBJ2-1; V gene: TRBV7-2; D gene: TRBD2; clone size: -; CDR3 DNA: TGTGCCAGCAGCTTGGCGGGGGACTACAATGAGCAGTTCTTC; CDR3 protein: CASSLAGDYNEQFF
J gene: TRBJ2-7; V gene: TRBV12-2; D gene: -; clone size: -; CDR3 DNA: TGTGCAAAAGAAGGGGGACAGGGTGATACATACGAGCAGTACTTC; CDR3 protein: CAKEGGQGDTYEQYF
J gene: TRBJ1-2; V gene: TRBV7-9; D gene: TRBD1; clone size: once; CDR3 DNA: TGTGCCAGCAGCTTAGAAGCAGGGGGCGATGGCTACACCTTC; CDR3 protein: CASSLEAGGDGYTF
J gene: TRBJ1-1; V gene: TRBV6-1; D gene: -; clone size: -; CDR3 DNA: TGTGCCAGCGCGCACGGCGGCCGGATAGAAGCTTTCTTT; CDR3 protein: CASAHGGRIEAFF
J gene: TRBJ2-5; V gene: TRBV7-2; D gene: -; clone size: -; CDR3 DNA: TGTGCCAGCGTACATAGGGGTAGAGAGACCCAGTACTTC; CDR3 protein: CASVHRGRETQYF
J gene: TRBJ2-5; V gene: TRBV5-1; D gene: -; clone size: -; CDR3 DNA: TGCGCCAGCAGCTTGGTATCGGAGGAGACCCAGTACTTC; CDR3 protein: CASSLVSEETQYF
J gene: TRBJ2-1; V gene: TRBV15; D gene: TRBD2; clone size: -; CDR3 DNA: TGTGCCACCAGCAGAGGACTAAGCGGGGGGTACAATGAGCAGTTCTTC; CDR3 protein: CATSRGLSGGYNEQFF
J gene: TRBJ1-1; V gene: TRBV28; D gene: TRBD1; clone size: once; CDR3 DNA: TGTGCCAGCATCTCGGACAGGGGGAACTCTGAAGCTTTCTTT; CDR3 protein: CASISDRGNSEAFF
J gene: TRBJ2-1; V gene: TRBV6-1; D gene: TRBD1; clone size: -; CDR3 DNA: TGTGCCAGCAGGTTGGGGACAGGGGCAATCAATGAGCAGTTCTTC; CDR3 protein: CASRLGTGAINEQFF
J gene: TRBJ2-1; V gene: TRBV6-6; D gene: -; clone size: -; CDR3 DNA: TGTGCCAGCAGTTACTATCAAGGAGGGGGGGATGAGCAGTTCTTC; CDR3 protein: CASSYYQGGGDEQFF
J gene: TRBJ2-7; V gene: TRBV5-1; D gene: -; clone size: -; CDR3 DNA: TGCGCCAGCAGCTCGCTTGGGCCTCCCAGCTCTGCCGAGCAGTACTTC; CDR3 protein: CASSSLGPPSSAEQYF
J gene: TRBJ2-2; V gene: TRBV9; D gene: TRBD1; clone size: -; CDR3 DNA: TGTGCCAGCAGCGGAAGAGATCAGGACAGGGTCACGACCGGGGAGCTGTTTTTT; CDR3 protein: CASSGRDQDRVTTGELFF
J gene: TRBJ2-2; V gene: TRBV7-8; D gene: TRBD1; clone size: -; CDR3 DNA: TGTGCCAGCAGCCCAGGGACAGTTGGTTACGGGGAGCTGTTTTTT; CDR3 protein: CASSPGTVGYGELFF
J gene: TRBJ2-3; V gene: TRBV5-1; D gene: TRBD2; clone size: -; CDR3 DNA: TGCGCCAGCAAGCTAGCGGATAGCACAGATACGCAGTATTTT; CDR3 protein: CASKLADSTDTQYF
J gene: TRBJ2-7; V gene: TRBV29-1; D gene: TRBD2; clone size: -; CDR3 DNA: TGCAGCGTTGTTCCTAGCGGGGCCTACGAGCAGTACTTC; CDR3 protein: CSVVPSGAYEQYF
J gene: TRBJ1-2; V gene: TRBV7-9; D gene: TRBD1; clone size: -; CDR3 DNA: TGTGCCAGCAGCCGAGGGGGCAGGGAAGTTTTTGGCTACACCTTC; CDR3 protein: CASSRGGREVFGYTF
J gene: TRBJ2-7; V gene: TRBV18; D gene: -; clone size: -; CDR3 DNA: TGTGCCAGCTCACTCTCGACAGCCACCTACGAGCAGTACTTC; CDR3 protein: CASSLSTATYEQYF
J gene: TRBJ1-2; V gene: TRBV21-1; D gene: -; clone size: once; CDR3 DNA: TGTGCCAGCAGCCCCGGGACAGGGGGCTATGGCTACACCTTC; CDR3 protein: CASSPGTGGYGYTF
J gene: TRBJ2-7; V gene: TRBV29-1; D gene: TRBD2; clone size: -; CDR3 DNA: TGCAGCGTTGCAGCGGGGGGTTACGAGCAGTACTTC; CDR3 protein: CSVAAGGYEQYF
J gene: TRBJ1-1; V gene: TRBV29-1; D gene: -; clone size: -; CDR3 DNA: TGCAGCGGGGGGTTTGGGGGCCCGAACACTGAAGCTTTCTTT; CDR3 protein: CSGGFGGPNTEAFF
J gene: TRBJ1-1; V gene: TRBV4-2; D gene: TRBD1; clone size: -; CDR3 DNA: TGTGCCAGCATCGCTACCGGGACAGGGAACACTGAAGCTTTCTTT; CDR3 protein: CASIATGTGNTEAFF
J gene: TRBJ2-1; V gene: TRBV2; D gene: -; clone size: -; CDR3 DNA: TGTGCCAGCAGTGGCCAGGGAGGCAATGAGCAGTTCTTC; CDR3 protein: CASSGQGGNEQFF